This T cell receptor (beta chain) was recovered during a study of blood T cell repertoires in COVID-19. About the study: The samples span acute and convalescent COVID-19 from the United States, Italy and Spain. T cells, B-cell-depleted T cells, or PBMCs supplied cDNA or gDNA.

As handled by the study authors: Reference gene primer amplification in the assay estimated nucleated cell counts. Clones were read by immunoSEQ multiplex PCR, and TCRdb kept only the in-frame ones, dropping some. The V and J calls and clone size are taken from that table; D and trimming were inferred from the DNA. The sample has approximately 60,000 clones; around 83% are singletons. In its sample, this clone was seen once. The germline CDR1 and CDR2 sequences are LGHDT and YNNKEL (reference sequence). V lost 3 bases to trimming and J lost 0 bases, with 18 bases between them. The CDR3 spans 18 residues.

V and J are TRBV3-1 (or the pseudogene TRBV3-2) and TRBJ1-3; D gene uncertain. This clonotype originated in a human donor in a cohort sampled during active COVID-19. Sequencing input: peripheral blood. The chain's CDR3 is CASSHPARGQASGNTIYF. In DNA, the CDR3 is TGTGCCAGCAGCCATCCCGCCCGCGGGCAGGCCTCTGGAAACACCATATATTTT.